This T cell receptor (beta chain) was retrieved from a study of blood T cell repertoires in COVID-19. The assay was immunoSEQ multiplex PCR, and TCRdb's table has in-frame clones only and misses some. The sample lists roughly 160,000 clones, more than 75% occurring once. Germline V gene data show CDR1 as SGDLS and CDR2 as YYNGEE. The CDR3 is 16 amino acids. The V gene end was trimmed by 0 bases and the J gene end by 2 bases; junction bases not matched to a gene: 5. This sequence was found in a woman older than 75 with COVID-19, enrolled during active disease. The sequenced sample consisted of peripheral blood. J is TRBJ2-3 and V is TRBV9; 8 nucleotides match TRBD2. CDR3 loop: CASSVGPSGPTDTQYF. In DNA form, the CDR3 reads TGTGCCAGCAGCGTAGGTCCTAGCGGGCCCACAGATACGCAGTATTTT.